This T cell receptor (beta chain) is drawn from a study of T cells in Graves' hyperthyroidism and ophthalmopathy. Study-level information: The blood sample was taken at first diagnosis, before treatment began. Study-wide results and limits: Expanded thyroid clonotypes (above 0.001) were mostly also found in blood.

Orbital computed tomography and thyroid ultrasound, together with serum TRAb and thyroxine and clinical symptoms, were used for diagnoses. There were TCR beta CDR3 regions amplified from RNA transcripts. With the HTBI primer set, the TCR CDR3 went through a first round of RT-PCR. TCRdb analysed the multiplex PCR reads with MiXCR anew, one entry per CDR3 protein. The sample lists around 300,000 distinct CDR3 sequences; around 19% were seen once. This clonotype occurred many times. Its antigen is unidentified. Trimming at V came to 0 bases and at J to 6 bases, leaving 11 bases not matched to a gene. This CDR3 is 16 amino acids long. CDR1 and CDR2 (germline): DFQATT, SNEGSKA (reference sequence).

Sequencing was done on a sample of blood. The receptor's source is a man in his fifties or sixties with Graves' ophthalmopathy. The rearrangement links TRBV20-1 to TRBJ2-7, with 10 bases identical to TRBD2. The CDR3 spells CSARDPNSGTSVEQYF. The CDR3 coding sequence is TGCAGTGCTAGAGATCCAAACTCCGGGACTAGCGTCGAGCAGTACTTC.